The entry below gives a single T cell receptor beta chain sequence along with its context. The antigen is unknown. A second PCR of about 6 to 11 cycles used a sample-barcoded 5' primer and a J-beta primer mix. A single record per CDR3 protein comes from TCRdb applying MiXCR to the 5' RACE reads. The sample holds about 1.6 million distinct CDR3 sequences; around 36% are singletons and the top ten take roughly 10%. The data stem from a study of blood T cells in healthy people across ages. Whole-study results and caveats: The lack of PBMC sorting stopped any conclusive naive versus antigen-experienced comparison.

CDR3 size: 14 residues. From germline, CDR1 is MDHEN and CDR2 SYDVKM. The sequenced material came from blood. The chain recombines TRBV28 with TRBJ2-5, with 8 bases matching TRBD2. The DNA end lines up better with TRBJ2-7; the J call may be wrong. The receptor comes from a woman aged 30 to 39 in good health. Here the CDR3 DNA reads TGTGCCAGCAGTCCGGGACTAGGCATCTACGAGCAGTACTTC. It encodes CASSPGLGIYEQYF.